The clone carrying this TCR beta chain is a singleton in its sample. The record originates from a study of cytomegalovirus exposure and HLA in healthy donors. The PCR used 60 Vbeta and 13 Jbeta primers. TCRdb keeps only in-frame clones here, not all; method: immunoSEQ multiplex PCR. The table records under 100,000 clones, around three quarters of them present only once. Sequencing was done on a sample of PBMCs. The sequence derives from a woman aged 45-65 years in good health and CMV-seropositive.

Here the CDR3 DNA reads TGTGCCAGCAGCTTTGACAGGCTCAACGAGCAGTACTTC. Protein: CASSFDRLNEQYF. The gene calls are TRBV11-2 and TRBJ2-7, with a weak D call TRBD1 (6 bases). Germline CDR1 is SGHAT and CDR2 is FQNNGV. V shed 3 bases and J shed 5 bases, with 11 bases lying between them. The CDR3 runs to 13 residues.